The entry that follows covers one T cell receptor (beta chain) sequence. Its target is not known. The data were taken from a study of shared clonotypes between healthy human individuals. Study-level points and caveats: A handful of donors held about 5.1% of naive CD4 clonotypes in common.

CDR3 length equals 15 residues. Germline lookup yields CDR1 MNHNY and CDR2 SVGAGI (reference sequence). V was shortened by 7 bases and J by 6 bases, with 22 bases between the two germline ends. Data came from immunoSEQ multiplex PCR; TCRdb stores just in-frame clones and leaves some out. Of 2 million to 3 million clones in the sample, more than 85% are singletons; the top ten hold around 0.4%. The chain has TRBV6-6 and TRBJ2-7; maybe TRBD2 (5 bases). The receptor comes from a man younger than 30 in good health. Some clones in this sample may be carry-over from other donors' samples. The specimen sequenced was naive CD4+ T cells from PBMCs. Stated subset: CD45RA+ positively selected. The CDR3 spells CASIVGPAGPLEQYF. The CDR3 nucleotides are TGTGCCAGCATTGTCGGCCCGGCGGGTCCCCTCGAGCAGTACTTC.